The 27 T cell receptor beta chains in this list originate from one sample, sequenced in a study of identical twins. Using its own MiXCR run on the 5' RACE reads, TCRdb lists one record per CDR3 protein. The sample has a few hundred thousand distinct CDR3 sequences, about 8% seen once; the top ten hold 2% to 2.5%. A further study also used this sample, focusing on yellow fever vaccine responses in identical twins.

The sample was memory (CD45RO+) T cells sorted from blood. The source of these receptors is a young woman in good health.

This clonotype was picked up many times. The V gene is TRBV24-1, the J gene TRBJ2-2; D is unresolved. CDR3 length: 14 amino acids. The V gene's germline CDR1 is KGHDR and CDR2 SFDVKD. With 1 base removed from V and 4 bases from J, the gap between germline ends came to 6 bases. The DNA for the CDR3 is TGTGCCACCAGTGATTTTCGCATCACCGGGGAGCTGTTTTTT. This gives the protein CATSDFRITGELFF.

The rearrangement joins TRBV28 to TRBJ1-2; no definite D call. This CDR3 is built from 13 residues. The germline V gene encodes CDR1 MDHEN and CDR2 SYDVKM. Trimming shortened V by 6 bases and J by 4 bases, and 12 bases separated the two germline ends. CDR3 amino acids: CASRPQLSYGYTF. For the CDR3, the DNA is TGTGCCAGCAGACCCCAGCTAAGCTATGGCTACACCTTC.

Many counts were recorded for this clonotype. The rearrangement links TRBV24-1 to TRBJ2-2, with 7 bases aligning to TRBD1. Losses at the gene ends were 5 bases for V and 2 bases for J; bases not matched to a gene: 7. CDR3 length: 16 residues. Germline V gene data show CDR1 as KGHDR and CDR2 as SFDVKD. The CDR3 region has the DNA TGTGCCACCAGTGCTATGGGACAGCTTAACACCGGGGAGCTGTTTTTT. It translates to CATSAMGQLNTGELFF.

This clonotype showed up many times. The gene calls are TRBV5-1 and TRBJ2-6, with D perhaps matching TRBD2 (5 bases). CDR3 size: 16 residues. Germline CDR1 reads SGHRS; CDR2 reads YFSETQ. The germline V and J ends were trimmed by 0 bases and 1 base, with 8 bases remaining between them. The CDR3 sequence is CASSLAGGSGANVLTF. The CDR3 bases are TGCGCCAGCAGCTTGGCCGGCGGGTCTGGGGCCAACGTCCTGACTTTC.

This clonotype was seen ten or more times. CDR3 sequence: CASSLNPFDSGNTIYF. The CDR3 nucleotides read TGTGCCAGCAGCTTAAACCCCTTCGACTCTGGAAACACCATATATTTT. The rearrangement links TRBV7-3 to TRBJ1-3, with no clear D. The V end was cut by 1 base, the J end by 0 bases, with 10 bases between. Germline loops: CDR1 SGHTA, CDR2 FQGTGA. The length of the CDR3 is 16 residues.

This clonotype was seen at least ten times. The rearrangement links TRBV7-2 to TRBJ2-3; possible D gene TRBD1, 6 bases. This CDR3 is built from 16 residues. Germline loops: CDR1 SGHTA, CDR2 FQGNSA. Trimming shortened V by 0 bases and J by 4 bases, and 14 bases separated the two germline ends. CDR3 residues: CASSLAWTGGADTQYF. CDR3 bases: TGTGCCAGCAGCTTAGCTTGGACTGGGGGCGCAGATACGCAGTATTTT. Variable domain in full (rest from reference TRBV7-2 and TRBJ2-3): GAGVSQSPSNKVTEKGKDVELRCDPISGHTALYWYRQSLGQGLEFLIYFQGNSAPDKSGLPSDRFSAERTGGSVSTLTIQRTQQEDSAVYLCASSLAWTGGADTQYFGPGTRLTVL.

This clonotype was picked up many times. The V call is TRBV20-1, the J call TRBJ2-7; 11 bases agree with TRBD2. This CDR3 has 17 residues. V shed 1 base and J 2 bases; nucleotides not matched to a gene: 10. Germline V gene sequence: CDR1 DFQATT, CDR2 SNEGSKA (reference sequence). CDR3 bases: TGCAGTGCTAGAGCGGGTCAAGGTAGCGGGAGGGCCTACGAGCAGTACTTC. It translates to CSARAGQGSGRAYEQYF.

This clonotype has a count of ten or more. V gene TRBV7-9 combines with J gene TRBJ2-4; 9 nucleotides agree with TRBD1. Germline values: CDR1 SEHNR, CDR2 FQNEAQ (reference sequence). The CDR3 is 15 amino acids. V lost 5 bases to trimming and J lost 4 bases; unmatched junction nucleotides: 6. The CDR3: CASSPTGTGKNIQYF. DNA of the CDR3: TGTGCCAGCAGCCCCACGGGGACAGGGAAAAACATTCAGTACTTC.

In this sample, this clonotype turned up a few times. J is TRBJ2-5 and V is TRBV20-1; 8 positions agree with TRBD2. CDR1 is DFQATT and CDR2 is SNEGSKA in the germline V gene (reference sequence). V shed 6 bases, J shed 2 bases, and the junction held 11 bases outside the gene matches. The CDR3 sequence is 15 residues long. The CDR3 spells CSAQDMAGGQETQYF. The CDR3 nucleotides read TGCAGTGCCCAGGACATGGCGGGGGGACAAGAGACCCAGTACTTC.

The table lists this clonotype with a few counts. The chain is built from TRBV6-1 and TRBJ2-6; 8 bases agree with TRBD1. Germline CDR1 is MNHNS and CDR2 is SASEGT. V was clipped by 6 bases and J by 3 bases; unmatched bases: 1. There are 14 residues in the CDR3. CDR3 amino acids: CASRTGVGANVLTF. Here the CDR3 DNA reads TGTGCCAGCAGGACAGGGGTTGGGGCCAACGTCCTGACTTTC.

This clonotype was seen a few times. V and J are TRBV6-5 and TRBJ2-7; the D call may be TRBD1 or TRBD2 (5 bases each). CDR1 is MNHEY, CDR2 SVGAGI, per germline. Trimming stripped 0 bases from V and 3 bases from J, with 12 bases between. The CDR3 has 15 residues. The DNA of the CDR3 is TGTGCCAGCAGTTACTCGGGACGGAGAGTCTACGAGCAGTACTTC. It is translated as CASSYSGRRVYEQYF.

A few counts support this clonotype. This rearrangement joins TRBV20-1 to TRBJ2-1, with a possible D match to TRBD1 (6 bases). The CDR3 is made up of 14 amino acids. Germline V CDR1 and CDR2: DFQATT, SNEGSKA (reference sequence). V dropped 5 bases and J dropped 0 bases, with 11 bases sitting between them. The CDR3 DNA sequence: TGCAGTGCTTCCGGGACAAACTCCTACAATGAGCAGTTCTTC. Protein product: CSASGTNSYNEQFF.

The chain combines TRBV6-1 with TRBJ2-5, with TRBD1 as a possible D gene (6 bases). V lost 6 bases and J 4 bases, leaving 15 bases between the germline ends. This CDR3 is built from 14 residues. Germline V lookup: CDR1 MNHNS, CDR2 SASEGT. The CDR3 nucleotides are TGTGCCAGCAGGGGAACAGGGACCGGAGAGACCCAGTACTTC. This codes for CASRGTGTGETQYF.

This clonotype was detected many times. The chain combines TRBV12-3 or TRBV12-4 with TRBJ1-2; perhaps TRBD1 as D (5 bases). This CDR3 is 13 amino acids long. The V end lost 7 bases, the J end lost 2 bases, and 11 bases lay between the germline ends. The CDR3 is CASNAGGNYGYTF. The CDR3, as DNA: TGTGCCAGCAACGCTGGGGGGAACTATGGCTACACCTTC.

This clonotype has at least ten counts. The chain couples TRBV9 to TRBJ1-3, with TRBD1 as a possible D gene (5 bases). CDR1 and CDR2 (germline): SGDLS, YYNGEE. V dropped 4 bases and J dropped 2 bases, with 16 bases sitting between them. The CDR3 totals 16 residues. CDR3 protein: CASSPTTVITGNTIYF. CDR3 DNA: TGTGCCAGCAGCCCGACGACAGTAATCACTGGAAACACCATATATTTT.

CDR3 in DNA: TGTGCCAGCAGCGGACGGACAGATTGGACGCAGTATTTT. It codes for CASSGRTDWTQYF. The V call is TRBV11-3, the J call TRBJ2-3; maybe TRBD1 (6 bases). Germline CDR1 SGHNT, CDR2 YENEEA. V was shortened by 5 bases and J by 9 bases, with 15 bases between the two germline ends. The CDR3 loop spans 13 amino acids.

The sample holds a few counts of this clonotype. J is TRBJ2-2 and V is TRBV28; D possibly corresponds to TRBD2 (5 bases). CDR3 length: 15 residues. Germline CDR1 reads MDHEN; CDR2 reads SYDVKM. The V and J ends lost 2 bases and 9 bases respectively, with 16 bases between them. CDR3 region: CASSLGSSPLRELFF. The CDR3 DNA follows: TGTGCCAGCAGTTTAGGGTCTAGCCCTCTTCGGGAGCTGTTTTTT.

The chain employs TRBV5-4 and TRBJ1-2; no firm D call. The CDR3 contains 15 residues. V was clipped by 2 bases and J by 0 bases, with 11 bases between them. CDR1 is SGHNT, CDR2 YYREEE, per germline (reference sequence). CDR3 sequence reads: CASSFGGRSNYGYTF. DNA for the CDR3: TGTGCCAGCAGCTTCGGTGGCCGTTCTAACTATGGCTACACCTTC.

The CDR3 reads CSALREPDTQYF. In DNA, the CDR3 is TGCAGTGCTCTTCGGGAGCCAGATACGCAGTATTTT. The chain is built from TRBV20-1 and TRBJ2-3; a weak D match, TRBD2 (6 bases). The CDR3 is made up of 12 amino acids. Trimming shortened V by 5 bases and J by 4 bases, and 10 bases separated the two germline ends. Germline V lookup: CDR1 DFQATT, CDR2 SNEGSKA (reference sequence).

There are a few counts of this clonotype. J is TRBJ2-1 and V is TRBV12-5; tentative D call: TRBD2 (6 bases). In germline, CDR1 is LGHNT, CDR2 FRNRAP. V was trimmed by 1 base and J by 8 bases, leaving 9 bases between them. The CDR3 totals 13 residues. The CDR3 loop reads CASGLGGVDEQFF. CDR3 nucleotide sequence: TGTGCTAGTGGTTTGGGGGGGGTAGATGAGCAGTTCTTC.

A few counts support this clonotype. This chain uses TRBV28 with TRBJ2-5; 7 bases are a match to TRBD2. The CDR3 loop spans 12 amino acids. With 7 bases clipped from V and 12 bases from J, the junction kept 11 bases outside the gene matches. Per the germline V gene, CDR1 is MDHEN and CDR2 is SYDVKM. The CDR3 reads CASNVGREGEYF. Written as DNA, the CDR3 is TGTGCCAGCAACGTAGGCAGGGAGGGAGAGTACTTC.

V is TRBV20-1 and J is TRBJ2-5; 7 bases map to TRBD1. V trimming: 0 bases; J trimming: 2 bases; junction bases outside the gene matches: 6. The CDR3 runs to 15 residues. Germline V CDR1 and CDR2: DFQATT, SNEGSKA (reference sequence). CDR3 sequence reads: CSARDFQGVQETQYF. CDR3 DNA sequence: TGCAGTGCTAGAGATTTCCAGGGGGTGCAAGAGACCCAGTACTTC.

This chain joins TRBV5-1 and TRBJ2-1; 16 bases align to TRBD2. This CDR3 has 17 amino acids. Looked up from germline, CDR1 is SGHRS and CDR2 is YFSETQ. J lost 4 bases, V lost 4 bases, and 5 bases had no gene match. The CDR3 reads CASSPGLAGGTYNEQFF. CDR3 nucleotide sequence: TGCGCCAGCAGCCCGGGACTAGCGGGGGGGACTTACAATGAGCAGTTCTTC.

The chain recombines TRBV12-3 or TRBV12-4 with TRBJ1-1; 9 bases align to TRBD1. The CDR3 has 15 residues. V shed 3 bases and J 5 bases; nucleotides not matched to a gene: 7. The CDR3 protein is CASSFGTGSRTEAFF. CDR3 bases: TGTGCCAGCAGTTTCGGGACAGGGAGTAGGACTGAAGCTTTCTTT.

The chain carries TRBV18 and TRBJ1-5, with D perhaps TRBD1 (6 bases). CDR3 size: 15 residues. Looked up from germline, CDR1 is KGHSH and CDR2 is LQKENI. The ends were cut back, 2 bases at V and 6 bases at J, with 14 bases in the middle. The CDR3 DNA sequence: TGTGCCAGCTCACCAGGGGACATTCCGGGTCAGCCCCAGCATTTT. Encoded protein: CASSPGDIPGQPQHF.

In this sample, this clonotype turned up a few times. The V and J genes are TRBV27 and TRBJ2-5; 13 bases are shared with TRBD2. Germline V gene sequence: CDR1 MNHEY, CDR2 SMNVEV (reference sequence). Trimming at V came to 8 bases and at J to 4 bases, leaving 7 bases not matched to a gene. There are 15 residues in the CDR3. The CDR3 coding sequence is TGTGCCAGCGGAGGACTAGCGGGAGTATCAGAGACCCAGTACTTC. As protein: CASGGLAGVSETQYF.

In this sample, this clonotype turned up a few times. The V call is TRBV10-2, the J call TRBJ2-1; 12 nucleotides agree with TRBD2. With V trimmed by 6 bases and J by 8 bases, 14 bases remained unmatched. Germline CDR1 and CDR2: WSHSY and SAAADI. This CDR3 has 17 amino acids. The CDR3 is CASSDGLAGKTGDEQFF. In DNA, the CDR3 is TGCGCCAGCAGCGACGGACTAGCGGGAAAGACAGGGGATGAGCAGTTCTTC.